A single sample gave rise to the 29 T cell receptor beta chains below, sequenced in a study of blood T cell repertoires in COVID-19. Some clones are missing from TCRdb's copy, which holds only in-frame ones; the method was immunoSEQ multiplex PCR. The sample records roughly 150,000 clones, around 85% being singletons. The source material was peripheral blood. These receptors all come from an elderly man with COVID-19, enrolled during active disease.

The CDR3 bases are TGTGCCAGCAGTCGGGACAGGGGATATTATGGCTACACCTTC. It is translated as CASSRDRGYYGYTF. V usage is TRBV11-2 and J usage is TRBJ1-2; 10 bases fit TRBD1. This CDR3 is 14 amino acids long. The germline CDR1 and CDR2 sequences are SGHAT and FQNNGV. Losses at the gene ends were 6 bases for V and 5 bases for J; bases not matched to a gene: 6.

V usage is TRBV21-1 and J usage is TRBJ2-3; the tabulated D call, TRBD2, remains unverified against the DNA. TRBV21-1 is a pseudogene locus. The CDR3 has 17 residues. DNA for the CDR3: TGTGCCAGCAGCAAAGCACGGGAGGGGGGGGCCACAGATACGCAGTATTTT. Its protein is CASSKAREGGATDTQYF.

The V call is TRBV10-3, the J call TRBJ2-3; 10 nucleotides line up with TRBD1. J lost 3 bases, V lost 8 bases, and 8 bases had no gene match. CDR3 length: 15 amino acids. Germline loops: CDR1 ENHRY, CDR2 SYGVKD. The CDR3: CAIRGGTGVTDTQYF. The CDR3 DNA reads TGTGCCATCCGGGGGGGGACAGGGGTTACAGATACGCAGTATTTT.

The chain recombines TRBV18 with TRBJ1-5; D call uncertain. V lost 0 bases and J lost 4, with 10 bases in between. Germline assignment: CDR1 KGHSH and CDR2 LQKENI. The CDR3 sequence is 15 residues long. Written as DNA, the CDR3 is TGTGCCAGCTCACCACCCTCAACCACAAATCAGCCCCAGCATTTT. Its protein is CASSPPSTTNQPQHF.

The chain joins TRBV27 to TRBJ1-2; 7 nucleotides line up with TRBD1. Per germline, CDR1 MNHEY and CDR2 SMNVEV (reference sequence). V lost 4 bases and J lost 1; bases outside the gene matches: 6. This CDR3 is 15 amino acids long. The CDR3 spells CASSSSGTVNYGYTF. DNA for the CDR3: TGTGCCAGCAGTTCCTCCGGGACAGTTAACTATGGCTACACCTTC.

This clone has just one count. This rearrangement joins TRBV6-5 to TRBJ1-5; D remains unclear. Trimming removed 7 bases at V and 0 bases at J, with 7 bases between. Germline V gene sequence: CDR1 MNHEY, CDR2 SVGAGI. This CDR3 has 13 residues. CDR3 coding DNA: TGTGCCAGCACCGCACTTAGCAATCAGCCCCAGCATTTT. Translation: CASTALSNQPQHF.

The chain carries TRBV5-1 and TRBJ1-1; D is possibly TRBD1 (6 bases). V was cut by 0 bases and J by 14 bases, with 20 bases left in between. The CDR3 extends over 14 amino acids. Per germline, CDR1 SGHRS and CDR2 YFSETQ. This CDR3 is CASSLETGGTSTFF. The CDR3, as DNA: TGCGCCAGCAGCTTGGAAACGGGGGGGACAAGCACATTCTTT.

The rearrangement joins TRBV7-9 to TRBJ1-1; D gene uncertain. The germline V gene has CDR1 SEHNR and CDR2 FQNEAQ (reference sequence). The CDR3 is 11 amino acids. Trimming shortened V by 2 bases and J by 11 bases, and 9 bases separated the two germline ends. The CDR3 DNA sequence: TGTGCCAGCAGCTTATATAATGAGGCTTTCTTT. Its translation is CASSLYNEAFF.

The CDR3, as DNA: TGTGCCAGCAGCAATCCGGGACAGGGGAAAGATACGCAGTATTTT. Translation: CASSNPGQGKDTQYF. The genes are TRBV5-6 and TRBJ2-3, with 10 bases fitting TRBD1. Germline CDR1 is SGHDT and CDR2 is YYEEEE. After removal of 4 bases from V and 5 bases from J, the junction contained 7 bases not matched to a gene. CDR3 size: 15 residues.

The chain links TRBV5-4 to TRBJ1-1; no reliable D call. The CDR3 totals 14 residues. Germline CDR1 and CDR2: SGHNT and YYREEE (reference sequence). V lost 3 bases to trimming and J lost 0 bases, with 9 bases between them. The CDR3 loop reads CASSSLGVNTEAFF. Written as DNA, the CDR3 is TGTGCCAGCAGCTCCCTCGGGGTGAACACTGAAGCTTTCTTT.

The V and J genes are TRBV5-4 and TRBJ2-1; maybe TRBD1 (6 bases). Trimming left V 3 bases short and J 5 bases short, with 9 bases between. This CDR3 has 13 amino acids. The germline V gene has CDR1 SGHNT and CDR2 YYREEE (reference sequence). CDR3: CASSSGTNNEQFF. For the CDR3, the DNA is TGTGCCAGCAGCTCCGGGACAAACAATGAGCAGTTCTTC.

CDR3 protein: CASSFLLLAGEETQYF. The DNA for the CDR3 is TGTGCCAGCAGCTTTCTATTACTAGCGGGGGAAGAGACCCAGTACTTC. The chain joins TRBV5-6 to TRBJ2-5, with TRBD2 matching over 11 bases. CDR1 and CDR2 from the germline V gene are SGHDT and YYEEEE. CDR3 length equals 16 residues. Germline trimming cut 2 bases from V and 3 bases from J; bases unmatched to any gene: 6.

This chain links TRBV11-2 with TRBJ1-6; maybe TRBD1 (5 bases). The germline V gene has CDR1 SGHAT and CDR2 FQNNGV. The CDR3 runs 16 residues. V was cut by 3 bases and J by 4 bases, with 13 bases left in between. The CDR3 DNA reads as TGTGCCAGCAGCTTTCTCCCAGGGACTTATAATTCACCCCTCCACTTT. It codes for CASSFLPGTYNSPLHF.

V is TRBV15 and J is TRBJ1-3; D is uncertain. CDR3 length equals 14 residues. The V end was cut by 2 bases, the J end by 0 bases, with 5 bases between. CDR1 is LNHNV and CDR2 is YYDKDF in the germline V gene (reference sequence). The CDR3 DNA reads TGTGCCACCAGCAGATCAATCTCTGGAAACACCATATATTTT. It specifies CATSRSISGNTIYF.

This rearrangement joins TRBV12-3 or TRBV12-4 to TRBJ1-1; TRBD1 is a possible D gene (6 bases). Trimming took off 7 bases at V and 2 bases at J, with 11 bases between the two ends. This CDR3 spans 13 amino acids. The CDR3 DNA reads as TGTGCCAGCATCCCAGGGGTTAACACTGAAGCTTTCTTT. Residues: CASIPGVNTEAFF.

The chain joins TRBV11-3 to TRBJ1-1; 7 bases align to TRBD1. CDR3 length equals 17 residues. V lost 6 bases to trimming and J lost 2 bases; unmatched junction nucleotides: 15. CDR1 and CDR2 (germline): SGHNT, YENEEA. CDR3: CASSLGPPQGPNTEAFF. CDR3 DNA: TGTGCCAGCAGTCTCGGCCCGCCACAGGGGCCAAACACTGAAGCTTTCTTT.

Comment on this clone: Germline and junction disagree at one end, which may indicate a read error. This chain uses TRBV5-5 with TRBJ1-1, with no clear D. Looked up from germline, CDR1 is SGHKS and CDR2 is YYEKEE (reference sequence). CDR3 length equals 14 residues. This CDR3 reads CASSLRWANAEAFF. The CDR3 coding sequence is TGTGCCAGCAGCTTGCGGTGGGCGAACGCTGAAGCTTTCTTT.

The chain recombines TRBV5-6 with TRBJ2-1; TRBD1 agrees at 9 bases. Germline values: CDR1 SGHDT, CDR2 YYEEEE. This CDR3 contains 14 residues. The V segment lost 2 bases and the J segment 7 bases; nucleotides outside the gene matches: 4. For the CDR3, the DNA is TGTGCCAGCAGCTTACAACAGGGGGCTAATGAGCAGTTCTTC. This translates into CASSLQQGANEQFF.

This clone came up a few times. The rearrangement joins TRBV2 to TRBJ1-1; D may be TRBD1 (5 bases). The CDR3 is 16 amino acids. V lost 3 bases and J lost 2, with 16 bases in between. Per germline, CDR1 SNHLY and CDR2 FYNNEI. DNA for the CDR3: TGTGCCAGCAGTGATAGGAGGGGCAGAACAAACACTGAAGCTTTCTTT. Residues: CASSDRRGRTNTEAFF.

In DNA, the CDR3 is TGTGCCAGCAGCCGTCTGGTAAGGGGGCAAGGCTACACCTTC. Encoded protein: CASSRLVRGQGYTF. The rearrangement links TRBV27 to TRBJ1-2; 7 bases are a match to TRBD1. The CDR3 runs to 14 residues. The germline gives CDR1 MNHEY, CDR2 SMNVEV (reference sequence). The junction had 12 bases not matched to a gene; V was cut back by 6 bases and J by 8 bases.

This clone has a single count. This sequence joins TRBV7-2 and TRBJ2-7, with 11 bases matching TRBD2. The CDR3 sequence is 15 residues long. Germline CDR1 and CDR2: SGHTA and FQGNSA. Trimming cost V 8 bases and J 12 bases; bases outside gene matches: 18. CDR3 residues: CASLPGASGGIQVYF. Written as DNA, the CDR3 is TGTGCCAGCCTACCCGGAGCTAGCGGGGGGATCCAGGTGTACTTC.

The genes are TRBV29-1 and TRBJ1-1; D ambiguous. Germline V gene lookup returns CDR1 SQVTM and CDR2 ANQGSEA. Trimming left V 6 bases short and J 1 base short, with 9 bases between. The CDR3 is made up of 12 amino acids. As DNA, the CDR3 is TGCAGCGTACGGAGGAGGAACACTGAAGCTTTCTTT. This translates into CSVRRRNTEAFF. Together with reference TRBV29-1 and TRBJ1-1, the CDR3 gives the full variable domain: SAVISQKPSRDICQRGTSLTIQCQVDSQVTMMFWYRQQPGQSLTLIATANQGSEATYESGFVIDKFPISRPNLTFSTLTVSNMSPEDSSIYLCSVRRRNTEAFFGQGTRLTVV.

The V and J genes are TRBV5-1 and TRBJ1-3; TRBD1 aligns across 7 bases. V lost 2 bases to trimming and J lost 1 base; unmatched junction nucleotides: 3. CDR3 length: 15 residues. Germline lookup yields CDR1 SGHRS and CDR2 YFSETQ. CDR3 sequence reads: CASSLDRASGNTIYF. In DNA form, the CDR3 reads TGCGCCAGCAGCTTAGACAGGGCTTCTGGAAACACCATATATTTT.

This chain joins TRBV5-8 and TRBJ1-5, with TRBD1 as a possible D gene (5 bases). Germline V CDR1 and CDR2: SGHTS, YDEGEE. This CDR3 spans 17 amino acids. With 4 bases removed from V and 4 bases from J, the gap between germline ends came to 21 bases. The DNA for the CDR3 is TGTGCCAGCAGCATCATCCTTGGGCAGGGTTGGAATCAGCCCCAGCATTTT. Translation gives CASSIILGQGWNQPQHF.

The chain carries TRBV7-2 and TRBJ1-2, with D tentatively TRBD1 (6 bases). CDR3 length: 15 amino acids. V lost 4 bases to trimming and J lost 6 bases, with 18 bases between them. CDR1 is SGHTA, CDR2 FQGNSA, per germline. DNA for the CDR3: TGTGCCAGCAGCTCCGACCGACAGGCCCCAAATGGCTACACCTTC. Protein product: CASSSDRQAPNGYTF.

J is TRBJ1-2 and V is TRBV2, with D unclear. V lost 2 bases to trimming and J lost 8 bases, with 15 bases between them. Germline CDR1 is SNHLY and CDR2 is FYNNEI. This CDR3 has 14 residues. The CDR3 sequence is CASSETTTLPGYTF. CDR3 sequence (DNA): TGTGCCAGCAGTGAAACTACGACCCTCCCGGGCTACACCTTC.

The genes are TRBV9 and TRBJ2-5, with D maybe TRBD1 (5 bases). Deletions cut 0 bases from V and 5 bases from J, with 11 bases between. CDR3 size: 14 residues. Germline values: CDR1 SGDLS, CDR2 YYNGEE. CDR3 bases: TGTGCCAGCAGCGTAGGGGTAGGGGTGGAGACCCAGTACTTC. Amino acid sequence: CASSVGVGVETQYF.

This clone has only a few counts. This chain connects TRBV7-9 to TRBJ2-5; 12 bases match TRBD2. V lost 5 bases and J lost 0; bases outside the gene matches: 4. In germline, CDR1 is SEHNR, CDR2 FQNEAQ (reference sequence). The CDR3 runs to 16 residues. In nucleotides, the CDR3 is TGTGCCAGCAGCCCGGGACTAGCGGGCAACCAAGAGACCCAGTACTTC. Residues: CASSPGLAGNQETQYF.

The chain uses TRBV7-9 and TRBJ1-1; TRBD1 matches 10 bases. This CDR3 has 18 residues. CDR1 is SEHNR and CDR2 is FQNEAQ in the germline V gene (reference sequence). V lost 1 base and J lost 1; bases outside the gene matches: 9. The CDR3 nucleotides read TGTGCCAGCAGCTTAGGGAGACAGGGGGCAGGGGCGAACACTGAAGCTTTCTTT. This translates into CASSLGRQGAGANTEAFF.